Listed below are T cell receptor beta chains from one sample, sequenced in a study of T cell repertoires in cytomegalovirus infection. The antigens of these receptors remain unknown. One entry per CDR3 protein results from TCRdb running MiXCR on the reads. The repertoire holds tens of thousands of distinct CDR3 sequences, with about a third as singletons. The sequenced material came from PBMCs, sequenced either directly or after in vitro stimulation (not recorded which). Source of these receptors: a human donor in good health (CMV status not recorded). Some clones in this sample may be carry-over from other donors' samples. The conserved cysteine and the conserved F or W are not part of the CDR3 here.

v_gene: TRBV7-8
j_gene: TRBJ2-3
CDR3aa: VSSPSRDTQY

v_gene: TRBV19
j_gene: TRBJ2-5
CDR3aa: ASSIPGLVGFGQETQY

v_gene: TRBV6-6
j_gene: TRBJ1-5
CDR3aa: ASRSRTGHPELSNQPQH

v_gene: TRBV6-8
j_gene: TRBJ1-1
CDR3aa: ASSPPDRDEAF

v_gene: TRBV10-3
j_gene: TRBJ2-7
CDR3aa: AISESSGTYEQY

v_gene: TRBV5-6
j_gene: TRBJ2-5
CDR3aa: ASSLGPRETQY

v_gene: TRBV7-2
j_gene: TRBJ2-1
CDR3aa: AGSHSGTGGFAYNEQF

v_gene: TRBV7-9
j_gene: TRBJ1-1
CDR3aa: ASSFTGANTEAF

v_gene: TRBV7-9
j_gene: TRBJ2-7
CDR3aa: ASSLGSGGYQQY

v_gene: TRBV6-5
j_gene: TRBJ2-7
CDR3aa: ASKKGREY

v_gene: TRBV19
j_gene: TRBJ1-4
CDR3aa: ASSTNRETNEKLF

v_gene: TRBV20-1
j_gene: TRBJ1-1
CDR3aa: SVTGGTVTEAF

v_gene: TRBV7-2
j_gene: TRBJ2-3
CDR3aa: ASSLVRAGASTDTQY

v_gene: TRBV9
j_gene: TRBJ2-3
CDR3aa: ASSAVGSTDTQY

v_gene: TRBV19
j_gene: TRBJ1-6
CDR3aa: ASKDHNSPLH

v_gene: TRBV6-5
j_gene: TRBJ2-5
CDR3aa: ASSYPTGGPGETQY

v_gene: TRBV10-2
j_gene: TRBJ2-3
CDR3aa: ASFPWDVSGSTDTQY

v_gene: TRBV7-6
j_gene: TRBJ1-6
CDR3aa: ASSPTLYGALH

v_gene: TRBV15
j_gene: TRBJ1-5
CDR3aa: ATSREFGRNQPQH

v_gene: TRBV18
j_gene: TRBJ1-5
CDR3aa: ASSPQKGAGEVKPQH

v_gene: TRBV28
j_gene: TRBJ2-7
CDR3aa: ASSPPRDRPPWYEQY

v_gene: TRBV15
j_gene: TRBJ2-1
CDR3aa: ATSRSAGGRSHNEQF

v_gene: TRBV29-1
j_gene: TRBJ1-2
CDR3aa: SVDDRRGNGYT

v_gene: TRBV7-9
j_gene: TRBJ2-3
CDR3aa: ASSLANSGSTDTQY

v_gene: TRBV18
j_gene: TRBJ1-3
CDR3aa: ASSPQDLRNTIY

v_gene: TRBV29-1
j_gene: TRBJ2-7
CDR3aa: SVGGTPHPYEQY